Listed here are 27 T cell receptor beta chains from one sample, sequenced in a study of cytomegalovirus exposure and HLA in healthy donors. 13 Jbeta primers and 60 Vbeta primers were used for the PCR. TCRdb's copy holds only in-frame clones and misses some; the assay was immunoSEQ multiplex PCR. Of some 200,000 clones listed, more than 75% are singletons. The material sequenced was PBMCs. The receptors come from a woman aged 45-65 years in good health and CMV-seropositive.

In DNA form, the CDR3 reads TGTGCCAGCAGCTCCGACAGGAATTTTGGTTCACCCCTCCACTTT. The encoded protein is CASSSDRNFGSPLHF. V is TRBV7-3 and J is TRBJ1-6; maybe TRBD1 (6 bases). Trimming stripped 4 bases from V and 9 bases from J, with 16 bases between. Germline V gives CDR1 SGHTA, CDR2 FQGTGA. The length of the CDR3 is 15 residues.

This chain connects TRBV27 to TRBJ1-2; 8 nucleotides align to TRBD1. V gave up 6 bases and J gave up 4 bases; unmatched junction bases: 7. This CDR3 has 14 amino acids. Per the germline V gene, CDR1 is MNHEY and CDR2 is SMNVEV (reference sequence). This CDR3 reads CASSPDRGSYGYTF. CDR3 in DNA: TGTGCCAGCAGCCCAGACAGGGGCTCCTATGGCTACACCTTC.

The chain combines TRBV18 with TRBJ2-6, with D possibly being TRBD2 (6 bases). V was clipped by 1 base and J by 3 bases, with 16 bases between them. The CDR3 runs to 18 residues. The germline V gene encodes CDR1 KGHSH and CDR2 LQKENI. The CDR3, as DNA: TGTGCCAGCTCACCACTGGCTAGCGAGAGAAGTGGGGCCAACGTCCTGACTTTC. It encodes CASSPLASERSGANVLTF.

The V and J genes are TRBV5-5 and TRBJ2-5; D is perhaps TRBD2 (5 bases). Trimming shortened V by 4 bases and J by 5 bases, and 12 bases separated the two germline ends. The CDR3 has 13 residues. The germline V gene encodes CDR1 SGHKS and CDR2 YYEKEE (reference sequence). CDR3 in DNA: TGTGCCAGCAGCCTTAGCGCCGGGGAGACCCAGTACTTC. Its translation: CASSLSAGETQYF.

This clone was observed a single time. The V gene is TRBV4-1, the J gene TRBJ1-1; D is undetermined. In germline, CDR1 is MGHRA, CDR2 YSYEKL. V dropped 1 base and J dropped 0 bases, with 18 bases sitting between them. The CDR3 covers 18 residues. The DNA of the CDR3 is TGCGCCAGCAGCCAAGTCTACTCGTTGGAGGGAATGAACACTGAAGCTTTCTTT. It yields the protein CASSQVYSLEGMNTEAFF.

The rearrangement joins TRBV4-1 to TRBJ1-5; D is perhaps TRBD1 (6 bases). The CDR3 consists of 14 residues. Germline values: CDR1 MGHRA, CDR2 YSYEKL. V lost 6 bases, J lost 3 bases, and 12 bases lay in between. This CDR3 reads CASRGGDHNQPQHF. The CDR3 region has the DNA TGCGCCAGCAGAGGGGGGGATCACAATCAGCCCCAGCATTTT.

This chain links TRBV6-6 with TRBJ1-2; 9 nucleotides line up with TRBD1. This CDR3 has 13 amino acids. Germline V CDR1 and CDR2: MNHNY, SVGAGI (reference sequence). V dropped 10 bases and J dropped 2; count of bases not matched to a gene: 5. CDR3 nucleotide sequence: TGTGCCACCGCCGGGACAGGGAACTATGGCTACACCTTC. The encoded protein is CATAGTGNYGYTF.

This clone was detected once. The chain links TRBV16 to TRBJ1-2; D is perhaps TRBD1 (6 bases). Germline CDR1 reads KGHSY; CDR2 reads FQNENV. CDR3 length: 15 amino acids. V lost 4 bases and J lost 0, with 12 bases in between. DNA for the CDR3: TGTGCCAGCAGCCTCGTCGGGGGGCCTAACTATGGCTACACCTTC. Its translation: CASSLVGGPNYGYTF.

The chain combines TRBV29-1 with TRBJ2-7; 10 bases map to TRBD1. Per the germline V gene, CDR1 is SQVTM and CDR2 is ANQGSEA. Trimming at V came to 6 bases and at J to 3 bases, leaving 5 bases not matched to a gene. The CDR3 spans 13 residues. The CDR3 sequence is CSVQRDRGYEQYF. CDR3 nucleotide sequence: TGCAGCGTGCAACGGGACAGGGGCTACGAGCAGTACTTC.

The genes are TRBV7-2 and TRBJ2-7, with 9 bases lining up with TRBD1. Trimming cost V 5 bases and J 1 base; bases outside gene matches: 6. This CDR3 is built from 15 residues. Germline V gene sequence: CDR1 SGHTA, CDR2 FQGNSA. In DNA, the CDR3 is TGTGCCAGCAGCCCCCCCGGGACAGGGTCCTACGAGCAGTACTTC. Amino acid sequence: CASSPPGTGSYEQYF.

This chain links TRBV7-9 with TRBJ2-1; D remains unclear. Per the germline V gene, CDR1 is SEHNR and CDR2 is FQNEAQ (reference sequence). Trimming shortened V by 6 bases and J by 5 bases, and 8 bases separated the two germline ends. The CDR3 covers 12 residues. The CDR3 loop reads CASSLIDNEQFF. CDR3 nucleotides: TGTGCCAGCAGTCTCATAGACAATGAGCAGTTCTTC.

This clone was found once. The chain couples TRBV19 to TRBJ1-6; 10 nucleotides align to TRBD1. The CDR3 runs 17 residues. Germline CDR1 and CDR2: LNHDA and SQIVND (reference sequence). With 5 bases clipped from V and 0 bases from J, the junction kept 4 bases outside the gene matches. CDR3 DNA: TGTGCCAGTAGTGGTCGACAGGGGGCCTCCTATAATTCACCCCTCCACTTT. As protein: CASSGRQGASYNSPLHF.

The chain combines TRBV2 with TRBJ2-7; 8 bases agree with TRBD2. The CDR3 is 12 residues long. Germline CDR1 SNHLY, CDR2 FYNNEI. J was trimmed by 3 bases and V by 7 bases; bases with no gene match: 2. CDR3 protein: CASTAGGYEQYF. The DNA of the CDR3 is TGTGCCAGCACTGCGGGGGGCTACGAGCAGTACTTC.

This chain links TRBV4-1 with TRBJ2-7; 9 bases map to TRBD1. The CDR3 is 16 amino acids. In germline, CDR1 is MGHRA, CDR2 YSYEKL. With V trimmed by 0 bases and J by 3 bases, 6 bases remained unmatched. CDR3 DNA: TGCGCCAGCAGCCAAGAGGGGGGACAGGGACGCTACGAGCAGTACTTC. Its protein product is CASSQEGGQGRYEQYF.

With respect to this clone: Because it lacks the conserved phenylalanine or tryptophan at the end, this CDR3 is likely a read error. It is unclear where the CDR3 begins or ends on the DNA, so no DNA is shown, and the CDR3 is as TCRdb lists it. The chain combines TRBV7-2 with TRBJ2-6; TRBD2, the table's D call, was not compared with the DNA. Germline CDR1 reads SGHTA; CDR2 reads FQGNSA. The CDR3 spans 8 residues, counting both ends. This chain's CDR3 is CASSSTSG.

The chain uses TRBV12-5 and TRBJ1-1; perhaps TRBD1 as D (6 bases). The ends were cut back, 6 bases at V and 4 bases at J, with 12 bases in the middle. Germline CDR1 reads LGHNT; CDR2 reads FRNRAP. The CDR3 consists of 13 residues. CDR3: CASGQQGATEAFF. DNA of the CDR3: TGTGCTAGTGGCCAACAGGGAGCCACTGAAGCTTTCTTT.

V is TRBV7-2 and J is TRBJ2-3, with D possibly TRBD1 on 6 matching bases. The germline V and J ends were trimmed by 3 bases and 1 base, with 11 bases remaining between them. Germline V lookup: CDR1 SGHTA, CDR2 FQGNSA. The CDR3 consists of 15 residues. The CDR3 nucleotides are TGTGCCAGCAGCTTTCAGGGGCTCGGCACAGATACGCAGTATTTT. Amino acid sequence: CASSFQGLGTDTQYF.

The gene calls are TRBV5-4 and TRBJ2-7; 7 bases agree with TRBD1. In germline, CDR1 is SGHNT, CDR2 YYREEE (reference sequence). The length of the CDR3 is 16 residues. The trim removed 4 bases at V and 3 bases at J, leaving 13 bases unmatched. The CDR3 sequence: CASSQAAGQEFYEQYF. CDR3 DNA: TGTGCCAGCAGCCAGGCGGCCGGACAGGAATTCTACGAGCAGTACTTC.

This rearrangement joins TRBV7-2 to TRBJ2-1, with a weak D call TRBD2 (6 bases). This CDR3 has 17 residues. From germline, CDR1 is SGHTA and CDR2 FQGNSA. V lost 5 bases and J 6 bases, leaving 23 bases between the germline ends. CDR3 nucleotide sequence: TGTGCCAGCAGCCAAGAGACCCCAACGAGGAGGGTCAATGAGCAGTTCTTC. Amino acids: CASSQETPTRRVNEQFF.

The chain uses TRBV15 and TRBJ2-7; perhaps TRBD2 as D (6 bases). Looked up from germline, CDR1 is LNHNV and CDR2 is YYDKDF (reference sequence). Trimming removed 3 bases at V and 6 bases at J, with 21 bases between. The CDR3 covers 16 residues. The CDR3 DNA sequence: TGTGCCACCAGCAGCGGCATGGGACTTACGTTTTCCGAGCAGTACTTC. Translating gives CATSSGMGLTFSEQYF.

The CDR3: CASSPTGASNQPQHF. CDR3 nucleotides: TGTGCCAGCAGCCCGACAGGGGCTAGCAATCAGCCCCAGCATTTT. V is TRBV28 and J is TRBJ1-5, with 8 bases identical to TRBD1. The CDR3 covers 15 residues. Looked up from germline, CDR1 is MDHEN and CDR2 is SYDVKM. V shed 6 bases and J 0 bases; nucleotides not matched to a gene: 4. The full variable domain, its missing parts supplied by reference TRBV28 and TRBJ1-5, is DVKVTQSSRYLVKRTGEKVFLECVQDMDHENMFWYRQDPGLGLRLIYFSYDVKMKEKGDIPEGYSVSREKKERFSLILESASTNQTSMYLCASSPTGASNQPQHFGDGTRLSIL.

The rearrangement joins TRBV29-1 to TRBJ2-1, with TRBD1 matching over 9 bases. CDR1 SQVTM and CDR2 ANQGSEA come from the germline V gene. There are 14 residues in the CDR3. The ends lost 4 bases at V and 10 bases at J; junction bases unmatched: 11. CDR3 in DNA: TGCAGCGTTGCCCTCCGGGACAGGGTAAGAGAGCAGTTCTTC. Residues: CSVALRDRVREQFF.

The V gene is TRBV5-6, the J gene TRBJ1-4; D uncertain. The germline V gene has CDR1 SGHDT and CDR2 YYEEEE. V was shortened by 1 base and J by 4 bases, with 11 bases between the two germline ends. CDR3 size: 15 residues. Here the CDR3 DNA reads TGTGCCAGCAGCTTGAGGACTAGGAGTAATGAAAAACTGTTTTTT. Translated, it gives CASSLRTRSNEKLFF. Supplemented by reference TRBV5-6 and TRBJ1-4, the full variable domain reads DAGVTQSPTHLIKTRGQQVTLRCSPKSGHDTVSWYQQALGQGPQFIFQYYEEEERQRGNFPDRFSGHQFPNYSSELNVNALLLGDSALYLCASSLRTRSNEKLFFGSGTQLSVL.

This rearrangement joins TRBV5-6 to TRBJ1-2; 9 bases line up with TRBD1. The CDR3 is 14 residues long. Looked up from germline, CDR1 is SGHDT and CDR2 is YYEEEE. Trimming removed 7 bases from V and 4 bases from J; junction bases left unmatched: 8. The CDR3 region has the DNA TGTGCCAGCCGCCGGGACAGGGAGATCTATGGCTACACCTTC. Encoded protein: CASRRDREIYGYTF.

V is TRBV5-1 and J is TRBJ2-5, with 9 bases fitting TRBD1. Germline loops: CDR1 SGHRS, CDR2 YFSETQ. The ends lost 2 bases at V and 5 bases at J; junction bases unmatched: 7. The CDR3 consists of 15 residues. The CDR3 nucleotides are TGCGCCAGCAGCTTACACCCCGGGACAGGGGAGACCCAGTACTTC. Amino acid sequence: CASSLHPGTGETQYF.

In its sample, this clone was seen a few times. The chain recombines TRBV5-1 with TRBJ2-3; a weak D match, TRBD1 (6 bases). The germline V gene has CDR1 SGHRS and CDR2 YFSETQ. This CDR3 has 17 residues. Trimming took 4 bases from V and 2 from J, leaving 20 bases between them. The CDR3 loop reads CASSRPDSQIFTDTQYF. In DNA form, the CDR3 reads TGCGCCAGCAGCCGTCCGGACAGCCAAATTTTCACAGATACGCAGTATTTT. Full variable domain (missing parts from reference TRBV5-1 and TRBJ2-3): KAGVTQTPRYLIKTRGQQVTLSCSPISGHRSVSWYQQTPGQGLQFLFEYFSETQRNKGNFPGRFSGRQFSNSRSEMNVSTLELGDSALYLCASSRPDSQIFTDTQYFGPGTRLTVL.

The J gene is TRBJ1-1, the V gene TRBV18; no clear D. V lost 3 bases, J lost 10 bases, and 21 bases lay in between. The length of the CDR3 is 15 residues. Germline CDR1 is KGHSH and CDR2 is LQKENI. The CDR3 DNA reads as TGTGCCAGCTCACCCTCAACGTCCGGAGGGAGAGGAGCTTTCTTT. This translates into CASSPSTSGGRGAFF.